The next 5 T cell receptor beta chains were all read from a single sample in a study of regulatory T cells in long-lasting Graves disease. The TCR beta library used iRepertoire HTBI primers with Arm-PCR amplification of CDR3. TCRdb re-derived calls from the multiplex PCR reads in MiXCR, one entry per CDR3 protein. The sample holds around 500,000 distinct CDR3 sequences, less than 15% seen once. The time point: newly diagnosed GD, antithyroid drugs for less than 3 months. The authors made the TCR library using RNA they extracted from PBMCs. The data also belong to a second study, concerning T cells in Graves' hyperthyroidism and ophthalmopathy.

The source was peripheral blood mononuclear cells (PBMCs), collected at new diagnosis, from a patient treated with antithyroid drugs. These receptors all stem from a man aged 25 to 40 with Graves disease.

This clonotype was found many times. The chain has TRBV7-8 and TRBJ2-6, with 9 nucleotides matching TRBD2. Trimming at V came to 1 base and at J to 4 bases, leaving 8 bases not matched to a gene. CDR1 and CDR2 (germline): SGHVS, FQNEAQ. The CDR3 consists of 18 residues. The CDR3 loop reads CASSLVLAGVTGANVLTF. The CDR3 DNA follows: TGTGCCAGCAGCTTAGTGTTAGCGGGAGTTACCGGGGCCAACGTCCTGACTTTC.

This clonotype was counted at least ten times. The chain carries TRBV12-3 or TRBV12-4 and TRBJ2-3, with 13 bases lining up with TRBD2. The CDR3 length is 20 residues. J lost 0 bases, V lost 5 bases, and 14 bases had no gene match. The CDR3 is CASSPRLLAGGLTSTDTQYF. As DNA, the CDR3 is TGTGCCAGCAGTCCCCGCTTACTAGCGGGAGGGTTAACTAGCACAGATACGCAGTATTTT.

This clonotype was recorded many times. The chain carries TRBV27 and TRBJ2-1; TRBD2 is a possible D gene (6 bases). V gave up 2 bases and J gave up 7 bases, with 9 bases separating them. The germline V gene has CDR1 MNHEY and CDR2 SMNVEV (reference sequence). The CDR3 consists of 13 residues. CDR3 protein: CASSLVGGNEQFF. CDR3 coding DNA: TGTGCCAGCAGTTTAGTTGGAGGGAATGAGCAGTTCTTC.

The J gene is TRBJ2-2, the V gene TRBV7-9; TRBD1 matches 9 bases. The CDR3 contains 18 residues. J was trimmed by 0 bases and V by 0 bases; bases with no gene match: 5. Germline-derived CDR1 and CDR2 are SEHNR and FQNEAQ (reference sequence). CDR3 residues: CASSLAPWTGANTGELFF. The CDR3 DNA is TGTGCCAGCAGCTTAGCGCCGTGGACAGGGGCGAACACCGGGGAGCTGTTTTTT.

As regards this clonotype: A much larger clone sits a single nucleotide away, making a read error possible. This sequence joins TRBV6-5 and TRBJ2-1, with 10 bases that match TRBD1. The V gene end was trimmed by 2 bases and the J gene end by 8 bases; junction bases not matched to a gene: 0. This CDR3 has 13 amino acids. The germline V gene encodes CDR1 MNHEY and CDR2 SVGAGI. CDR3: CASSYGTGDEQFF. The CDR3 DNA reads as TGTGCCAGCAGTTACGGGACAGGGGATGAGCAGTTCTTC.